This T cell receptor (beta chain) appears in the sequencing data of a study of T cell repertoires in cytomegalovirus infection. As to this clonotype: What it binds is unknown.

Germline trimming cut 4 bases from V and 6 bases from J; bases unmatched to any gene: 11. The CDR3 loop spans 16 amino acids. Germline CDR1 MGHRA, CDR2 YSYEKL. Via MiXCR, TCRdb re-called the reads, giving one row per CDR3 protein. The table includes 650,000 to 850,000 distinct CDR3 sequences, around 29% detected once. The source of this sequence is a human donor in good health (CMV status not recorded). Some clones in this sample may be carry-over from other donors' samples. The rearrangement joins TRBV4-1 to TRBJ2-3; 9 bases align to TRBD2. Sequenced material: cultured CD8+ T cells from PBMCs, taken from culture after CMV antigen stimulation. This CDR3 is CASSPGRAGGMDTQYF. Written as DNA, the CDR3 is TGCGCCAGCAGCCCCGGCCGAGCGGGGGGCATGGATACGCAGTATTTT.